The TCR beta chain described here comes from a study of shared clonotypes between healthy human individuals. Study information: Ranging from 18 to 49 in age, donors were two women and a few men.

CD45RO-negative cells were positively selected for CCR7, leaving out terminally differentiated effector memory CD45RA+ cells. Repertoires were generated with immunoSEQ multiplex PCR, while TCRdb's copy carries only in-frame clones and drops some. The data contain roughly 570,000 clones, roughly 98% of them singletons. Worth noting for this clone: Its specificity is not known.

From germline, CDR1 is MDHEN and CDR2 SYDVKM. V lost 5 bases and J lost 3; bases outside the gene matches: 10. CDR3 length: 16 amino acids. Study results and limitations: Among donors, sharing of clonotypes was expected to be affected by sequencing depth.

This chain joins TRBV28 and TRBJ2-7; 10 bases are shared with TRBD2. The sample comprised naive CD8+ T cells sorted from blood. The sequence was collected from a man younger than 40 in good health. The CDR3 protein is CASSAASGRDSYEQYF. For the CDR3, the DNA is TGTGCCAGCAGTGCCGCTAGCGGGAGAGACAGCTACGAGCAGTACTTC.